The sequence of this T cell receptor beta chain was determined in a study of blood T cell repertoires in COVID-19. Background on the study: Whether acute or convalescent, the COVID-19 samples came from the United States, Italy and Spain. Sample material is recorded as cDNA or gDNA derived from T cells, B-cell-depleted T cells, or PBMCs.

This clone came up a few times. Trimming at V came to 1 base and at J to 10 bases, leaving 4 bases not matched to a gene. CDR3 length equals 14 residues. From germline, CDR1 is GTSNPN and CDR2 SVGIG (reference sequence). Donors of Cohort 3 who recovered were those that had two negative PCRs, clearance, or symptom resolution. Sequencing was performed with immunoSEQ multiplex PCR; in TCRdb, only in-frame clones are kept and a portion is missing. Of fewer than 150,000 clones in the sample, around 86% were seen once. This chain connects TRBV30 to TRBJ2-1; 13 bases align to TRBD2. The receptor comes from a man aged 25-40 years who had recovered from COVID-19. The sequenced sample was PBMCs or T cells enriched from blood (not recorded which). CDR3 DNA: TGTGCCTGGAGTGGACTAGCGGGAGGAGGGGAGCAGTTCTTC. This sequence encodes CAWSGLAGGGEQFF.